A single sample gave rise to the 20 T cell receptor beta chains below, sequenced in a study of T cell changes during pregnancy in multiple sclerosis (dated by TCRdb to between 2018 and 2021). To prepare the library, the immunoSEQ multiplex PCR assay was applied. This immuneACCESS table, as held by TCRdb, lists in-frame sequences with V and J called but not all clones. Of the missing ones, under half trace to an unresolved V gene in checked studies; the others have no known cause. The sample table records 40,000 or so clones; 90% of these occur just once. Of the sample, 9% to 10% falls within the top ten clones. Sequenced material: CD8+ T cells from peripheral blood mononuclear cells, taken in the first trimester of pregnancy. The origin of the receptors is a female donor with multiple sclerosis, enrolled in a pregnancy study.

V and J are TRBV7-3 and TRBJ1-1; the match to TRBD1 covers 7 bases. The J segment lost 5 bases and the V segment lost 6 bases, leaving 9 bases of the junction unmatched. This CDR3 contains 14 residues. CDR1 is SGHTA and CDR2 is FQGTGA in the germline V gene. The CDR3 sequence is CASSSDRELTEAFF. DNA of the CDR3: TGTGCCAGCAGTTCCGACAGGGAACTAACTGAAGCTTTCTTT.

This clone came up once. The genes are TRBV27 and TRBJ1-2; D gene ambiguous. V lost 5 bases and J 4 bases, leaving 11 bases between the germline ends. Germline V CDR1 and CDR2: MNHEY, SMNVEV (reference sequence). The CDR3 covers 13 residues. The CDR3 is CASSPRLLYGYTF. CDR3 DNA: TGTGCCAGCAGTCCCAGGCTACTCTATGGCTACACCTTC.

This sequence joins TRBV30 and TRBJ1-3; 7 nucleotides line up with TRBD1. V lost 5 bases to trimming and J lost 0 bases; unmatched junction nucleotides: 4. The CDR3 has 14 amino acids. Germline V lookup: CDR1 GTSNPN, CDR2 SVGIG (reference sequence). The CDR3 DNA follows: TGTGCCTGGTGGACAGGACTCTCTGGAAACACCATATATTTT. Its protein product is CAWWTGLSGNTIYF.

The CDR3 nucleotides read TGTGCCAGTAGTCACGACAGGGAGATGGACGAGCAGTACTTC. Residues: CASSHDREMDEQYF. The J gene is TRBJ2-7, the V gene TRBV19; 7 bases align to TRBD1. CDR3 length equals 14 residues. Germline V gives CDR1 LNHDA, CDR2 SQIVND (reference sequence). V trimming: 5 bases; J trimming: 5 bases; junction bases outside the gene matches: 9. Looking up the rest from reference TRBV19 and TRBJ2-7 gives the full variable domain: DGGITQSPKYLFRKEGQNVTLSCEQNLNHDAMYWYRQDPGQGLRLIYYSQIVNDFQKGDIAEGYSVSREKKESFPLTVTSAQKNPTAFYLCASSHDREMDEQYFGPGTRLTVT.

The chain combines TRBV5-6 with TRBJ2-7; D ambiguous. Germline V lookup: CDR1 SGHDT, CDR2 YYEEEE. Between the trimmed V and J ends, which lost 4 bases and 0 bases, there was a span of 8 bases. The CDR3 extends over 13 amino acids. The CDR3 sequence: CASSAGFSYEQYF. CDR3 sequence (DNA): TGTGCCAGCAGCGCAGGATTCTCCTACGAGCAGTACTTC.

The V and J genes are TRBV7-2 and TRBJ2-1; 12 bases are a match to TRBD2. Germline CDR1 SGHTA, CDR2 FQGNSA. The length of the CDR3 is 17 residues. Germline trimming cut 4 bases from V and 2 bases from J; bases unmatched to any gene: 6. DNA of the CDR3: TGTGCCAGCAGCTCCAGGACTAGCGGGACTACCTACAATGAGCAGTTCTTC. Amino acids: CASSSRTSGTTYNEQFF.

The chain is built from TRBV6-1 and TRBJ1-2, with TRBD1 as a possible D gene (6 bases). Germline CDR1 reads MNHNS; CDR2 reads SASEGT. The CDR3 covers 15 residues. Trimming took 6 bases from V and 2 from J, leaving 16 bases between them. Here the CDR3 reads CASRVGAPGNYGYTF. CDR3 DNA sequence: TGTGCCAGCAGGGTGGGGGCTCCGGGGAACTATGGCTACACCTTC.

This rearrangement joins TRBV4-3 to TRBJ2-5; TRBD2 matches 8 bases. The V and J ends lost 1 base and 5 bases, in that order; junction bases with no gene match: 3. Germline V gene lookup returns CDR1 LGHNA and CDR2 YSLEER. The CDR3 is 14 residues long. The CDR3 DNA follows: TGCGCCAGCAGCCAAGGGACTAGCTGGGAGACCCAGTACTTC. It translates to CASSQGTSWETQYF.

V usage is TRBV5-6 and J usage is TRBJ2-7, with D possibly being TRBD1 (5 bases). Germline CDR1 reads SGHDT; CDR2 reads YYEEEE. V dropped 3 bases and J dropped 1 base, with 14 bases sitting between them. This CDR3 is 15 amino acids long. CDR3 region: CASSSDGARSYEQYF. The CDR3 DNA is TGTGCCAGCAGCTCGGATGGGGCTCGGTCCTACGAGCAGTACTTC.

The CDR3 reads CAWSVGGGEQYF. CDR3 nucleotide sequence: TGTGCCTGGAGTGTCGGGGGAGGGGAGCAGTACTTC. The V gene is TRBV30, the J gene TRBJ2-7; 7 nucleotides match TRBD2. The CDR3 extends over 12 amino acids. In germline, CDR1 is GTSNPN, CDR2 SVGIG (reference sequence). The trim removed 0 bases at V and 7 bases at J, leaving 3 bases unmatched.

CDR3 nucleotide sequence: TGTGCCAGCAGCTTAGCCCAGGGGATGAACACTGAAGCTTTCTTT. Translating it yields CASSLAQGMNTEAFF. This rearrangement joins TRBV11-1 to TRBJ1-1; D perhaps matches TRBD1 (6 bases). The CDR3 has 15 amino acids. The V and J ends lost 0 bases and 0 bases respectively, with 8 bases between them. Germline V gene data show CDR1 as SGHAT and CDR2 as FQDESV (reference sequence).

The chain employs TRBV6-5 and TRBJ2-7; the D gene is possibly TRBD2 (6 bases). Trimming stripped 4 bases from V and 3 bases from J, with 13 bases between. The CDR3 is 14 amino acids. CDR1 and CDR2 from the germline V gene are MNHEY and SVGAGI. CDR3 DNA: TGTGCCAGCAGTTCCCTCGCGGGGTACTACGAGCAGTACTTC. It encodes CASSSLAGYYEQYF.

In DNA, the CDR3 is TGTGCCAGCAGTGATTTGGGACAGGCGGCATCTGCTGAAGCTTTCTTT. This codes for CASSDLGQAASAEAFF. The V and J genes are TRBV2 and TRBJ1-1, with 8 bases matching TRBD1. The CDR3 has 16 amino acids. Looked up from germline, CDR1 is SNHLY and CDR2 is FYNNEI. With 3 bases clipped from V and 6 bases from J, the junction kept 12 bases outside the gene matches.

The chain employs TRBV11-1 and TRBJ2-7, with TRBD1 matching over 9 bases. Germline V gene data show CDR1 as SGHAT and CDR2 as FQDESV (reference sequence). V gave up 5 bases and J gave up 9 bases; unmatched junction bases: 14. The CDR3 is 15 residues long. The CDR3 region has the DNA TGTGCCAGCAGCCCAACCCGGACAGGGGATCGGGGGCAGTACTTC. Encoded protein: CASSPTRTGDRGQYF. The full variable domain, with the rest looked up from reference TRBV11-1 and TRBJ2-7, is EAEVAQSPRYKITEKSQAVAFWCDPISGHATLYWYRQILGQGPELLVQFQDESVVDDSQLPKDRFSAERLKGVDSTLKIQPAELGDSAMYLCASSPTRTGDRGQYFGPGTRLTVT.

The chain recombines TRBV27 with TRBJ2-3; D is uncertain. Trimming cost V 0 bases and J 2 bases, with 9 bases left between them. Germline CDR1 is MNHEY and CDR2 is SMNVEV (reference sequence). CDR3 length: 15 residues. CDR3 residues: CASSLSPGTTDTQYF. CDR3 DNA: TGTGCCAGCAGTTTATCGCCAGGCACCACAGATACGCAGTATTTT.

V gene TRBV4-2 combines with J gene TRBJ2-7; possible D gene TRBD2, 6 bases. Germline V gene lookup returns CDR1 LGHNA and CDR2 YNFKEQ. This CDR3 is built from 15 residues. V lost 0 bases, J lost 4 bases, and 13 bases lay in between. CDR3 loop: CASSQDAGLQYEQYF. CDR3 in DNA: TGTGCCAGCAGCCAAGACGCGGGACTCCAATACGAGCAGTACTTC.

The genes are TRBV6-5 and TRBJ1-2; weak D call: TRBD1 (5 bases). This CDR3 region has 14 residues. V was clipped by 2 bases and J by 6 bases, with 13 bases between them. Per germline, CDR1 MNHEY and CDR2 SVGAGI. For the CDR3, the DNA is TGTGCCAGCAGTTACCAGGGTTTCGTTGATGGCTACACCTTC. Protein: CASSYQGFVDGYTF.

This chain links TRBV27 with TRBJ1-2, with D perhaps TRBD1 (6 bases). The CDR3 covers 13 residues. CDR1 and CDR2 (germline): MNHEY, SMNVEV (reference sequence). Deletions cut 2 bases from V and 8 bases from J, with 12 bases between. The chain's CDR3 is CASSLKGEGGYTF. The CDR3, as DNA: TGTGCCAGCAGTTTAAAGGGGGAAGGGGGCTACACCTTC.

V and J are TRBV7-2 and TRBJ2-2; weak D call: TRBD1 (5 bases). Germline V gene lookup returns CDR1 SGHTA and CDR2 FQGNSA. The CDR3 sequence is 17 residues long. V shed 5 bases and J shed 1 base, with 17 bases lying between them. The CDR3 nucleotides are TGTGCCAGCAGCCAAGATGGGGCGAACCTGAACACCGGGGAGCTGTTTTTT. Translating gives CASSQDGANLNTGELFF.

In this sample, this clone turned up once. The rearrangement uses TRBV4-1 and TRBJ2-3; D is possibly TRBD1 (6 bases). This CDR3 is built from 15 residues. The germline CDR1 and CDR2 sequences are MGHRA and YSYEKL. V gave up 5 bases and J gave up 2 bases, with 14 bases separating them. CDR3 region: CASSMSQGPTDTQYF. Here the CDR3 DNA reads TGCGCCAGCAGCATGTCACAGGGTCCCACAGATACGCAGTATTTT.